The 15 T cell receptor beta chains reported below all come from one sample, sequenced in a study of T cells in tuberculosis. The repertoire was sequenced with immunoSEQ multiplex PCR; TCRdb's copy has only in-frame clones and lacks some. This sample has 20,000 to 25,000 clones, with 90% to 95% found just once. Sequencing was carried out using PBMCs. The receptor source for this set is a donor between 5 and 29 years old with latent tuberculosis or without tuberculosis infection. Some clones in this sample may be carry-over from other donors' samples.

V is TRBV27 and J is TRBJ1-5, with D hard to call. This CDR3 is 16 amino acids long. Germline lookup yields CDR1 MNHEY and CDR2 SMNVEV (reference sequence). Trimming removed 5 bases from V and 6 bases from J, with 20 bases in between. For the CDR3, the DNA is TGTGCCAGCAGTCGGGCGTTCCGCGGTCGGGGTCAGCCCCAGCATTTT. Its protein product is CASSRAFRGRGQPQHF.

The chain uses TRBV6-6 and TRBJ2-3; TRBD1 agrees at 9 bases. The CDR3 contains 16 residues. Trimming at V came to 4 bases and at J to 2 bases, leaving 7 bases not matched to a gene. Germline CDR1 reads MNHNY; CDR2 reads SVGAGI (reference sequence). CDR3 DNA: TGTGCCAGCAGTTCTCCCGGGACAGGGTACACAGATACGCAGTATTTT. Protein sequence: CASSSPGTGYTDTQYF.

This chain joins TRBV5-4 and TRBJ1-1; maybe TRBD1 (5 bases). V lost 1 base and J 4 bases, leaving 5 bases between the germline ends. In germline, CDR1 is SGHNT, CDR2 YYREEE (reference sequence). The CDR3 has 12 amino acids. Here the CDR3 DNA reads TGTGCCAGCAGCTTGAGGGGCACTGAAGCTTTCTTT. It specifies CASSLRGTEAFF.

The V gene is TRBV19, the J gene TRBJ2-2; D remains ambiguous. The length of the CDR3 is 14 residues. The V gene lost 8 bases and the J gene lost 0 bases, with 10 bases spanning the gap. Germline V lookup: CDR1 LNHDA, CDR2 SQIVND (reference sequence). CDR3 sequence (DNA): TGTGCCAGTCACATTGAAGCGAACACCGGGGAGCTGTTTTTT. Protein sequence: CASHIEANTGELFF.

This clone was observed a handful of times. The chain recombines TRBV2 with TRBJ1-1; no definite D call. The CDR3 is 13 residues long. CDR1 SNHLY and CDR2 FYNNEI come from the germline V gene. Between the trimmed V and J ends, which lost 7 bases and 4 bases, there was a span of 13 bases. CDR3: CASKWSSGTEAFF. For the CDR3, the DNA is TGTGCCAGCAAGTGGAGTTCGGGCACTGAAGCTTTCTTT.

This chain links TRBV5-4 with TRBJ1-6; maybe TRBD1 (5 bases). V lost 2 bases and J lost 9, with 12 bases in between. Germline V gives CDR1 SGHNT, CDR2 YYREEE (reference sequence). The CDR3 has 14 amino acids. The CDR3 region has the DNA TGTGCCAGCAGCTTTGGGGGGGAAGGTTCACCCCTCCACTTT. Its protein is CASSFGGEGSPLHF. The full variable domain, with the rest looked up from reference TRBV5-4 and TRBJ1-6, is ETGVTQSPTHLIKTRGQQVTLRCSSQSGHNTVSWYQQALGQGPQFIFQYYREEENGRGNFPPRFSGLQFPNYSSELNVNALELDDSALYLCASSFGGEGSPLHFGNGTRLTVT.

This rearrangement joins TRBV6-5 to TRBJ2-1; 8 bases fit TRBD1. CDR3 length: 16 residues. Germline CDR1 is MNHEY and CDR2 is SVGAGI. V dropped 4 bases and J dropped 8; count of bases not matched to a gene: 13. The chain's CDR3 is CASSSARTGISDEQFF. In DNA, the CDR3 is TGTGCCAGCAGTTCCGCCCGGACAGGGATTTCCGATGAGCAGTTCTTC.

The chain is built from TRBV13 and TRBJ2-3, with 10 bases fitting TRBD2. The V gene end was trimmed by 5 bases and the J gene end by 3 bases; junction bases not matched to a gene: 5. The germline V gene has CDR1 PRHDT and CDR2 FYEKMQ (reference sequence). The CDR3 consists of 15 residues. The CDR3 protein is CASSQSGGGTDTQYF. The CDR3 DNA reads TGTGCCAGCAGCCAGAGCGGGGGGGGGACAGATACGCAGTATTTT.

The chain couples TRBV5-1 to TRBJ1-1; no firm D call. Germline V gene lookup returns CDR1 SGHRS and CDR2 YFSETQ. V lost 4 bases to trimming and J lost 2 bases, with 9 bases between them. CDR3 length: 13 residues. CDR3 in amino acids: CASSLVVNTEAFF. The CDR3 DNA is TGCGCCAGCAGCCTGGTTGTAAACACTGAAGCTTTCTTT.

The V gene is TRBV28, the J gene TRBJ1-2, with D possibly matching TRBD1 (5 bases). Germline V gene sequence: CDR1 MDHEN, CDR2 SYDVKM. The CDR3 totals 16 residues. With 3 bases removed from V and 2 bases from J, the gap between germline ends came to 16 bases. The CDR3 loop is CASSLFDRTENYGYTF. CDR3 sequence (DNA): TGTGCCAGCAGTTTGTTTGACAGAACCGAGAACTATGGCTACACCTTC.

CDR3 nucleotides: TGTGCCATCAGCCGGGGGGGAACCGGGGAGCTGTTTTTT. It is translated as CAISRGGTGELFF. This rearrangement joins TRBV10-3 to TRBJ2-2; 8 nucleotides match TRBD2. CDR3 length: 13 amino acids. Germline V gene lookup returns CDR1 ENHRY and CDR2 SYGVKD. J lost 5 bases, V lost 6 bases, and 2 bases had no gene match.

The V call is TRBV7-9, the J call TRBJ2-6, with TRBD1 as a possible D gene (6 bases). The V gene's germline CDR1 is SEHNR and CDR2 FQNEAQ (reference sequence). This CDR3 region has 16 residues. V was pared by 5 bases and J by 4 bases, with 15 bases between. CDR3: CASSRQTGTGANVLTF. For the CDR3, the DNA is TGTGCCAGCAGCCGTCAGACAGGAACCGGGGCCAACGTCCTGACTTTC.

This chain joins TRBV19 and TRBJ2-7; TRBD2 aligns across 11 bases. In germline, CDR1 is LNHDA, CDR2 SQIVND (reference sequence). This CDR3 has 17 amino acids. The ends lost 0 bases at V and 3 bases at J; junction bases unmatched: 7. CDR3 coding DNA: TGTGCCAGTAGTATAGATCAAGGGACTAGCGGCTTCTACGAGCAGTACTTC. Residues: CASSIDQGTSGFYEQYF.

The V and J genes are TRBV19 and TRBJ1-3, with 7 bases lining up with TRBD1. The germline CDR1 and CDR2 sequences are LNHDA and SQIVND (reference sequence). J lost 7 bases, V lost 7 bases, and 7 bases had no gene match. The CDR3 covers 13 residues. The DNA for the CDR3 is TGTGCCAGTATTGAGACAGGGCGGAACACCATATATTTT. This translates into CASIETGRNTIYF.

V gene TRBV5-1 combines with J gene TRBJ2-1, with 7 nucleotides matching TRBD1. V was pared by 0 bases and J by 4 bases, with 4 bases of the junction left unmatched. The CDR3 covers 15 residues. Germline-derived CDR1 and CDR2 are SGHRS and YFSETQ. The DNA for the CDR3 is TGCGCCAGCAGCTTGGTTCAGGGGGAATACAATGAGCAGTTCTTC. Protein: CASSLVQGEYNEQFF.